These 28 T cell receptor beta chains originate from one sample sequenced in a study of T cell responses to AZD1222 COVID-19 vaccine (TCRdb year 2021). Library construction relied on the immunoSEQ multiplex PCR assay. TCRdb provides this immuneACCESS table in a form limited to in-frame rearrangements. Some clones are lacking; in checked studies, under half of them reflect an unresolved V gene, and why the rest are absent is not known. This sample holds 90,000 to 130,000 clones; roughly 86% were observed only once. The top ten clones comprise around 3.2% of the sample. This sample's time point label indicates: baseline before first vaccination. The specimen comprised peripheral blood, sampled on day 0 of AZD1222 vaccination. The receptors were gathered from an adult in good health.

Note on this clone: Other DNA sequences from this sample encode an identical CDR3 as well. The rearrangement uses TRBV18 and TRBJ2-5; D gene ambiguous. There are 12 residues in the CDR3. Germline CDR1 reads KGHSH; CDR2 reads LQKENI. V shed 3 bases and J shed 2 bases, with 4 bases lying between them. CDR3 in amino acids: CASSPSQETQYF. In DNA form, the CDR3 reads TGTGCCAGCTCACCTTCTCAAGAGACCCAGTACTTC.

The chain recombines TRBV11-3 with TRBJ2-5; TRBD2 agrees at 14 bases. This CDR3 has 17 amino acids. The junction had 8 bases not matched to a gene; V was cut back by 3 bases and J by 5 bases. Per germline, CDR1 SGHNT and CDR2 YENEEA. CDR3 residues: CASSFGLAGGRGETQYF. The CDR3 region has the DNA TGTGCCAGCAGCTTCGGACTAGCGGGGGGCCGAGGGGAGACCCAGTACTTC.

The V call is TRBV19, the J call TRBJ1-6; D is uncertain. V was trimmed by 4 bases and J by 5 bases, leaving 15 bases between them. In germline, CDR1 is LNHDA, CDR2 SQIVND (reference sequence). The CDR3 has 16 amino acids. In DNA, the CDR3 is TGTGCCAGTAGTAACCCTCCCGGGGTCCATAATTCACCCCTCCACTTT. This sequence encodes CASSNPPGVHNSPLHF.

The CDR3 loop reads CAISDSGSYGYTF. The CDR3 DNA sequence: TGTGCCATCAGTGATTCGGGTAGCTATGGCTACACCTTC. The gene calls are TRBV10-3 and TRBJ1-2; D remains ambiguous. This CDR3 is 13 amino acids long. The V and J ends lost 3 bases and 4 bases respectively, with 9 bases between them. Germline V gene sequence: CDR1 ENHRY, CDR2 SYGVKD.

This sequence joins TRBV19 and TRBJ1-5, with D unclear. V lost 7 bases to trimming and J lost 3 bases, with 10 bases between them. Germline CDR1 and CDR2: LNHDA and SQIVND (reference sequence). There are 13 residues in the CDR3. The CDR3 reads CASTSAVNQPQHF. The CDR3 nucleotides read TGTGCCAGTACGTCGGCCGTCAATCAGCCCCAGCATTTT.

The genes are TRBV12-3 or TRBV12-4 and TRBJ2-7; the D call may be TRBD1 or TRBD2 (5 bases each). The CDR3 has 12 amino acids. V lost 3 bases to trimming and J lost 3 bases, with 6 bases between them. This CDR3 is CASSFGGYEQYF. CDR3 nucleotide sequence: TGTGCCAGCAGTTTTGGGGGCTACGAGCAGTACTTC.

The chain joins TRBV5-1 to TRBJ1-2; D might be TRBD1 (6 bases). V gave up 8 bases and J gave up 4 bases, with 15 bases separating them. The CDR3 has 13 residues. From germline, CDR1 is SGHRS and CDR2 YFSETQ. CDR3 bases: TGCGCCAGTACACAGGGTTATAGCTATGGCTACACCTTC. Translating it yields CASTQGYSYGYTF.

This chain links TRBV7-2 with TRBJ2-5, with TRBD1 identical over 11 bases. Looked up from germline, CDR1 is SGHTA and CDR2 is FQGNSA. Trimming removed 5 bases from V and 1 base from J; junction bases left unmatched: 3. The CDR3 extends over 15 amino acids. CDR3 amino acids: CASSAGTGGQETQYF. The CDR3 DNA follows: TGTGCCAGCAGCGCAGGGACAGGGGGCCAAGAGACCCAGTACTTC.

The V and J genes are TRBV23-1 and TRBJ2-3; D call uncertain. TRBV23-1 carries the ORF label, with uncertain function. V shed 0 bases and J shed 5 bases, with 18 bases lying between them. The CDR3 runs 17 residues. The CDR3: CASSQSLVPGSGDTQYF. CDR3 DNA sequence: TGCGCCAGCAGTCAATCATTAGTCCCGGGCTCGGGAGATACGCAGTATTTT.

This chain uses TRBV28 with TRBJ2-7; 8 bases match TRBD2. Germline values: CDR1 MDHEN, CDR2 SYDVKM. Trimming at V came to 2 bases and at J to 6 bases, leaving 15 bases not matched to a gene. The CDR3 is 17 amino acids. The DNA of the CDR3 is TGTGCCAGCAGTTTACTAGGAGCAACCGGGACTAGACGCGAGCAGTACTTC. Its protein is CASSLLGATGTRREQYF.

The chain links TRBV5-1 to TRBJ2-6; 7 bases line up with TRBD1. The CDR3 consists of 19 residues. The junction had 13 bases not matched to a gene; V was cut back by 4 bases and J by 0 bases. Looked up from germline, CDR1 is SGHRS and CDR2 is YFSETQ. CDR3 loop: CASSLRQGVYSSGANVLTF. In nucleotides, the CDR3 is TGCGCCAGCAGCCTTCGACAGGGCGTTTACTCCTCTGGGGCCAACGTCCTGACTTTC.

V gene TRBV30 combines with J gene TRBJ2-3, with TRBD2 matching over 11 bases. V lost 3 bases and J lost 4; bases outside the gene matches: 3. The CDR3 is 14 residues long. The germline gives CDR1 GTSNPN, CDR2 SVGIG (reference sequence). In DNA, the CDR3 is TGTGCCTGGAGGACTAGCGGGACGGCAGATACGCAGTATTTT. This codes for CAWRTSGTADTQYF.

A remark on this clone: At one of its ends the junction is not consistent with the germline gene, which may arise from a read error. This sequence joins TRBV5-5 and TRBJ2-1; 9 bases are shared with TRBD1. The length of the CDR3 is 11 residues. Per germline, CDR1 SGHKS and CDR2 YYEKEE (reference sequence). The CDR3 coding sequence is TGTGCCAGCAGCTCGGGACAGGGAGGGATCTTC. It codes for CASSSGQGGIF.

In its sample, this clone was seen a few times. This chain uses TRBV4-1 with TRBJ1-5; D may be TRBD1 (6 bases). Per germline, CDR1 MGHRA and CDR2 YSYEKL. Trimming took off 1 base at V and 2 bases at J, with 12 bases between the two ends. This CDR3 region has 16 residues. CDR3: CASSQVGDTRNQPQHF. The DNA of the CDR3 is TGCGCCAGCAGCCAAGTTGGGGACACCCGCAATCAGCCCCAGCATTTT.

This chain's CDR3 is CASRGRISNQPQHF. The CDR3 nucleotides are TGTGCCAGCAGGGGACGGATTAGCAATCAGCCCCAGCATTTT. This chain links TRBV2 with TRBJ1-5, with a possible D match to TRBD1 (5 bases). V gave up 6 bases and J gave up 0 bases, with 9 bases separating them. The germline V gene has CDR1 SNHLY and CDR2 FYNNEI. The CDR3 has 14 amino acids.

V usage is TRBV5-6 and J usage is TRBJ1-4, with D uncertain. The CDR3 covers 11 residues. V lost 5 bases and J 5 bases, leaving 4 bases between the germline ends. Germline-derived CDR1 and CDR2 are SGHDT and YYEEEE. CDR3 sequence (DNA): TGTGCCAGCAGTTTGAATGAAAAACTGTTTTTT. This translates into CASSLNEKLFF.

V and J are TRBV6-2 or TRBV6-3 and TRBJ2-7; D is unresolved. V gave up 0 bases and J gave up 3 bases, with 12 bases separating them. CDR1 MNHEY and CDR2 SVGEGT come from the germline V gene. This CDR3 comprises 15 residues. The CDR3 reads CASSYSVLGDYEQYF. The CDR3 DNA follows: TGTGCCAGCAGTTACTCCGTCCTAGGAGACTACGAGCAGTACTTC.

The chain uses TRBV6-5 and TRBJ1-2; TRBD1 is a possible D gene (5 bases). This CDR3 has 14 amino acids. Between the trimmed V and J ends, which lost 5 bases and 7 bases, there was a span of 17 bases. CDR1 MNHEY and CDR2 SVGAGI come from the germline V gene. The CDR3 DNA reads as TGTGCCAGCAGTACAGGTTCCGAGGGAGGTGGCTACACCTTC. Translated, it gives CASSTGSEGGGYTF.

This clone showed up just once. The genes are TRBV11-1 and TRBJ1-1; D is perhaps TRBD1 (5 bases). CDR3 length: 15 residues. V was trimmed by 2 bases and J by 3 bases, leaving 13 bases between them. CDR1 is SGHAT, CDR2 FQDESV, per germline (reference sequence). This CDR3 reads CASSLRRGVDTEAFF. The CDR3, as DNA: TGTGCCAGCAGCTTACGTAGAGGGGTGGACACTGAAGCTTTCTTT.

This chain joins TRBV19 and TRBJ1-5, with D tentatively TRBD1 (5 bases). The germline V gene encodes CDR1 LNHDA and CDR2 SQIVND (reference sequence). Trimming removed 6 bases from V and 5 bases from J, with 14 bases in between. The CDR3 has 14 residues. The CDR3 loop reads CASSGGVSHQPQHF. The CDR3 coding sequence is TGTGCCAGTAGCGGAGGGGTCTCCCATCAGCCCCAGCATTTT.

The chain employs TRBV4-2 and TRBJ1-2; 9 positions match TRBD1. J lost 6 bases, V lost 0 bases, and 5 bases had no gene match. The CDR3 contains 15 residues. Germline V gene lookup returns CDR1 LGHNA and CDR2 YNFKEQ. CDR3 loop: CASSQEGQGVDGYTF. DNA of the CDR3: TGTGCCAGCAGCCAAGAGGGACAGGGTGTTGATGGCTACACCTTC.

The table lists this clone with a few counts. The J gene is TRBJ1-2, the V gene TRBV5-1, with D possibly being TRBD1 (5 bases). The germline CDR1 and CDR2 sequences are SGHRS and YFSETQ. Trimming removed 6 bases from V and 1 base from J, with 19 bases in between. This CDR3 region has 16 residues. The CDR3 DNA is TGCGCCAGCATTCAAACCCCCGGGGGGGGTAACTATGGCTACACCTTC. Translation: CASIQTPGGGNYGYTF.

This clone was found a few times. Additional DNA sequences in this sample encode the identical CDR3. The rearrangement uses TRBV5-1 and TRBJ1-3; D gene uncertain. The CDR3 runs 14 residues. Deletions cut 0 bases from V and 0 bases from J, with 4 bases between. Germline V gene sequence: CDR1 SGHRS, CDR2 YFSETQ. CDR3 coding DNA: TGCGCCAGCAGCTTGGAGGGCTCTGGAAACACCATATATTTT. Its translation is CASSLEGSGNTIYF. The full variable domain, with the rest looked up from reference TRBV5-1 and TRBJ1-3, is KAGVTQTPRYLIKTRGQQVTLSCSPISGHRSVSWYQQTPGQGLQFLFEYFSETQRNKGNFPGRFSGRQFSNSRSEMNVSTLELGDSALYLCASSLEGSGNTIYFGEGSWLTVV.

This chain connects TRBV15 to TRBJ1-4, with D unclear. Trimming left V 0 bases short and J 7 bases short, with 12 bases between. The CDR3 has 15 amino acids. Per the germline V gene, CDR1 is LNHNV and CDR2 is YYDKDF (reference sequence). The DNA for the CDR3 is TGTGCCACCAGCAGAGACAGCGGGCTTGTTGAAAAACTGTTTTTT. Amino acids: CATSRDSGLVEKLFF.

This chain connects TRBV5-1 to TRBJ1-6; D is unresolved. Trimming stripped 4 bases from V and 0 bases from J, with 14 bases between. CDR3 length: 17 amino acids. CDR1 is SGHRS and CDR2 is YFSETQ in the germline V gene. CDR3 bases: TGCGCCAGCAGCCCGGGCCAGCTCATCTCCTATAATTCACCCCTCCACTTT. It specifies CASSPGQLISYNSPLHF.

This CDR3 reads CASSEFGQGVYNSPLHF. CDR3 DNA: TGTGCCAGCAGTGAATTTGGGCAGGGGGTCTATAATTCACCCCTCCACTTT. The J gene is TRBJ1-6, the V gene TRBV2; 7 bases match TRBD1. Germline assignment: CDR1 SNHLY and CDR2 FYNNEI. The CDR3 is made up of 17 amino acids. V dropped 2 bases and J dropped 3; count of bases not matched to a gene: 7. The complete variable domain, with remaining parts taken from reference TRBV2 and TRBJ1-6, reads EPEVTQTPSHQVTQMGQEVILRCVPISNHLYFYWYRQILGQKVEFLVSFYNNEISEKSEIFDDQFSVERPDGSNFTLKIRSTKLEDSAMYFCASSEFGQGVYNSPLHFGNGTRLTVT.

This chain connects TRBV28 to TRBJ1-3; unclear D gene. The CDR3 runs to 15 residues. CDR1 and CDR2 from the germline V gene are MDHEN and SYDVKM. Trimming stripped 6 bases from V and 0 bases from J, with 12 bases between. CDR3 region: CASSAGEASGNTIYF. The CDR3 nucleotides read TGTGCCAGCAGCGCCGGTGAAGCCTCTGGAAACACCATATATTTT. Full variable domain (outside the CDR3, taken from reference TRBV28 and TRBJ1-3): DVKVTQSSRYLVKRTGEKVFLECVQDMDHENMFWYRQDPGLGLRLIYFSYDVKMKEKGDIPEGYSVSREKKERFSLILESASTNQTSMYLCASSAGEASGNTIYFGEGSWLTVV.

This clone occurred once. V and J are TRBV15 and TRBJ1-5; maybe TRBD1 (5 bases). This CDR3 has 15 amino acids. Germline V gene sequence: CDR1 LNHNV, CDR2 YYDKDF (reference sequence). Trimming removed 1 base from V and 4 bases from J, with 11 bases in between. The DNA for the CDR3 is TGTGCCACCAGCAGAGGGGGGGAGGGGAATCAGCCCCAGCATTTT. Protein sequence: CATSRGGEGNQPQHF.